These 29 T cell receptor beta chains originate from one sample sequenced in a study of T cell repertoires in cytomegalovirus infection. TCRdb itself ran the reads through MiXCR, one entry per CDR3 protein. The sample has about 830,000 distinct CDR3 sequences; approximately 29% are singletons. Their recognized antigens are unknown. The material sequenced was cultured CD8+ T cells from PBMCs, taken from culture after CMV antigen stimulation. The receptor set was obtained from a human donor in good health (CMV status not recorded). Some clones in this sample may be carry-over from other donors' samples.

The chain combines TRBV12-3 or TRBV12-4 with TRBJ1-1; D is unresolved. Trimming took 2 bases from V and 0 from J, leaving 7 bases between them. This CDR3 has 14 amino acids. The CDR3 nucleotides are TGTGCCAGCAGTTTAAACAGATTGAACACTGAAGCTTTCTTT. Amino acids: CASSLNRLNTEAFF.

Only a few counts were recorded for this clonotype. This chain uses TRBV12-5 with TRBJ2-7, with D perhaps TRBD2 (5 bases). V was shortened by 3 bases and J by 3 bases, with 18 bases between the two germline ends. This CDR3 has 16 amino acids. The germline V gene encodes CDR1 LGHNT and CDR2 FRNRAP. CDR3 bases: TGTGCTAGTGGTTTTGAAGTCCCGGGGTCCCTCTACGAGCAGTACTTC. Translation gives CASGFEVPGSLYEQYF.

The genes are TRBV4-1 and TRBJ2-5; no firm D call. CDR3 length equals 16 residues. V was shortened by 0 bases and J by 0 bases, with 11 bases between the two germline ends. Per the germline V gene, CDR1 is MGHRA and CDR2 is YSYEKL. The chain's CDR3 is CASSQEPGTYQETQYF. CDR3 DNA: TGCGCCAGCAGCCAAGAACCAGGAACTTACCAAGAGACCCAGTACTTC.

This clonotype was recorded many times. The chain recombines TRBV19 with TRBJ2-2, with 8 nucleotides matching TRBD1. The germline gives CDR1 LNHDA, CDR2 SQIVND (reference sequence). This CDR3 comprises 15 residues. V was pared by 6 bases and J by 7 bases, with 10 bases of the junction left unmatched. CDR3 amino acids: CASRTGHRGSGELFF. CDR3 bases: TGTGCCAGTAGAACGGGACACAGGGGGAGCGGGGAGCTGTTTTTT.

This clonotype was seen ten or more times. This sequence joins TRBV7-9 and TRBJ2-7; TRBD2 matches at 7 bases. J gave up 2 bases and V 6 bases, and 7 bases lay outside the gene matches. CDR3 length: 14 amino acids. The germline V gene encodes CDR1 SEHNR and CDR2 FQNEAQ (reference sequence). CDR3 DNA sequence: TGTGCCAGCAGTTCCGGGACTAACCCCTACGAGCAGTACTTC. Amino acid sequence: CASSSGTNPYEQYF. Complete variable domain (other parts from reference TRBV7-9 and TRBJ2-7): DTGVSQNPRHKITKRGQNVTFRCDPISEHNRLYWYRQTLGQGPEFLTYFQNEAQLEKSRLLSDRFSAERPKGSFSTLEIQRTEQGDSAMYLCASSSGTNPYEQYFGPGTRLTVT.

This clonotype was recorded a few times. The rearrangement uses TRBV20-1 and TRBJ2-5, with TRBD2 matching 11 bases. The trim removed 6 bases at V and 2 bases at J, leaving 8 bases unmatched. The CDR3 length is 15 residues. CDR1 is DFQATT and CDR2 is SNEGSKA in the germline V gene (reference sequence). The CDR3 loop is CSAWGLAEIQETQYF. The CDR3 DNA sequence: TGCAGTGCCTGGGGACTAGCGGAGATACAAGAGACCCAGTACTTC.

This clonotype was recorded at least ten times. The chain couples TRBV7-9 to TRBJ2-1, with D unresolved. CDR1 and CDR2 from the germline V gene are SEHNR and FQNEAQ (reference sequence). The CDR3 extends over 16 amino acids. Deletions cut 1 base from V and 5 bases from J, with 15 bases between. CDR3 residues: CASSLEVSPLNNEQFF. CDR3 sequence (DNA): TGTGCCAGCAGCTTAGAGGTTTCACCGTTAAACAATGAGCAGTTCTTC.

This clonotype came up a few times. The gene calls are TRBV19 and TRBJ2-2, with 9 bases aligning to TRBD2. The V segment lost 7 bases and the J segment 2 bases; nucleotides outside the gene matches: 5. Germline V CDR1 and CDR2: LNHDA, SQIVND (reference sequence). The CDR3 has 15 amino acids. CDR3 nucleotide sequence: TGTGCCAGTAAGGGGCGGGGGGGCAACACCGGGGAGCTGTTTTTT. This codes for CASKGRGGNTGELFF.

The chain uses TRBV20-1 and TRBJ2-5; 11 nucleotides align to TRBD2. V lost 0 bases to trimming and J lost 5 bases; unmatched junction nucleotides: 8. This CDR3 has 16 amino acids. The germline V gene encodes CDR1 DFQATT and CDR2 SNEGSKA (reference sequence). In DNA, the CDR3 is TGCAGTGCTAGAGATCAACTAGCGGGGGTCTGGGAGACCCAGTACTTC. Encoded protein: CSARDQLAGVWETQYF.

This rearrangement joins TRBV14 to TRBJ2-2; the match to TRBD1 covers 7 bases. The V and J ends lost 3 bases and 4 bases, in that order; junction bases with no gene match: 5. The CDR3 sequence is 15 residues long. Germline CDR1 is SGHDN and CDR2 is FVKESK. The DNA for the CDR3 is TGTGCCAGCAGCCACCTCGACAGGGCCACCGGGGAGCTGTTTTTT. Amino acids: CASSHLDRATGELFF.

The genes are TRBV12-3 or TRBV12-4 and TRBJ2-5; the match to TRBD2 covers 9 bases. The CDR3 is 15 residues long. Trimming cost V 5 bases and J 7 bases; bases outside gene matches: 11. This CDR3 is CASSPLGGGGPTQYF. The CDR3 DNA reads as TGTGCCAGCAGTCCCCTTGGCGGGGGGGGACCGACCCAGTACTTC.

The chain employs TRBV10-3 and TRBJ2-3; TRBD2 is a possible D gene (6 bases). The germline V and J ends were trimmed by 5 bases and 4 bases, with 19 bases remaining between them. CDR3 length: 16 amino acids. Germline V gives CDR1 ENHRY, CDR2 SYGVKD. The CDR3 spells CAISPSEAGRADTQYF. CDR3 bases: TGTGCCATCAGTCCCTCTGAGGCGGGGAGAGCAGATACGCAGTATTTT.

This clonotype has only one observation. This rearrangement joins TRBV5-1 to TRBJ1-1, with unresolved D. The V gene's germline CDR1 is SGHRS and CDR2 YFSETQ. Between the trimmed V and J ends, which lost 4 bases and 3 bases, there was a span of 16 bases. The CDR3 is 15 residues long. The CDR3 sequence is CASSRLVGGDTEAFF. For the CDR3, the DNA is TGCGCCAGCAGCCGCCTAGTGGGAGGAGACACTGAAGCTTTCTTT.

This clonotype was picked up a small number of times. The V and J genes are TRBV23-1 and TRBJ2-7, with D tentatively TRBD1 (5 bases). TRBV23-1 is reported as an ORF; its role is uncertain. Trimming left V 0 bases short and J 0 bases short, with 21 bases between. CDR3 length: 19 residues. The CDR3 region is CASSQSSPRARSSSYEQYF. The DNA of the CDR3 is TGCGCCAGCAGTCAATCATCCCCCAGGGCTCGTTCGAGCTCCTACGAGCAGTACTTC.

This clonotype was recorded at least ten times. This chain uses TRBV7-2 with TRBJ2-7, with TRBD1 identical over 7 bases. This CDR3 contains 17 residues. Germline V CDR1 and CDR2: SGHTA, FQGNSA. Germline trimming cut 1 base from V and 3 bases from J; bases unmatched to any gene: 12. The CDR3 here is CASSLVDRAIIYYEQYF. The CDR3 DNA reads as TGTGCCAGCAGCTTAGTTGACAGGGCTATAATCTACTACGAGCAGTACTTC.

This clonotype was seen at least ten times. The chain employs TRBV27 and TRBJ2-1; TRBD2 matches at 7 bases. CDR3 length: 14 amino acids. V lost 3 bases to trimming and J lost 6 bases; unmatched junction nucleotides: 5. Looked up from germline, CDR1 is MNHEY and CDR2 is SMNVEV (reference sequence). CDR3 bases: TGTGCCAGCAGTTTGGGGGGGTCGCGCAATGAGCAGTTCTTC. It encodes CASSLGGSRNEQFF.

The chain recombines TRBV2 with TRBJ2-7, with D perhaps TRBD1 or TRBD2 (5 bases each). V shed 9 bases and J shed 5 bases, with 14 bases lying between them. The length of the CDR3 is 12 residues. Germline lookup yields CDR1 SNHLY and CDR2 FYNNEI. CDR3: CASGDPRHEQYV. The CDR3 region has the DNA TGTGCCAGTGGGGACCCGCGACACGAGCAGTACGTC.

This clonotype was recorded a few times. The chain couples TRBV27 to TRBJ1-4, with 8 bases fitting TRBD1. Germline CDR1 MNHEY, CDR2 SMNVEV (reference sequence). The CDR3 length is 14 residues. The V and J ends lost 7 bases and 8 bases, in that order; junction bases with no gene match: 9. The CDR3 loop reads CASKTGGLGEKLFF. The CDR3 DNA is TGTGCCAGCAAAACAGGGGGATTGGGGGAAAAACTGTTTTTT.

This clonotype occurred many times. The V and J genes are TRBV7-6 and TRBJ2-3; a weak D match, TRBD2 (5 bases). Germline V gene lookup returns CDR1 SGHVS and CDR2 FNYEAQ. The germline V and J ends were trimmed by 2 bases and 2 bases, with 14 bases remaining between them. This CDR3 is built from 16 residues. For the CDR3, the DNA is TGTGCCAGCAGCTTAATGTCCGAGGGATTCACAGATACGCAGTATTTT. Translated: CASSLMSEGFTDTQYF.

This rearrangement joins TRBV27 to TRBJ2-1; D gene ambiguous. There are 14 residues in the CDR3. From germline, CDR1 is MNHEY and CDR2 SMNVEV (reference sequence). Deletions cut 3 bases from V and 6 bases from J, with 12 bases between. The CDR3 DNA reads TGTGCCAGCAGTTTGGGCCAGAATTTCAATGAGCAGTTCTTC. This translates into CASSLGQNFNEQFF.

CDR3 region: CASSSSGTRVTGELFF. The CDR3 region has the DNA TGTGCCAGCAGCTCGTCCGGGACACGGGTGACCGGGGAGCTGTTTTTT. The gene calls are TRBV11-2 and TRBJ2-2; TRBD1 might be the D (6 bases). Germline V gene lookup returns CDR1 SGHAT and CDR2 FQNNGV. With 4 bases removed from V and 5 bases from J, the gap between germline ends came to 17 bases. CDR3 length equals 16 residues.

The chain is built from TRBV28 and TRBJ2-5, with 9 bases lining up with TRBD1. V dropped 6 bases and J dropped 5; count of bases not matched to a gene: 19. Germline assignment: CDR1 MDHEN and CDR2 SYDVKM. There are 18 residues in the CDR3. This CDR3 reads CASRFRDVGRGTGETQYF. The DNA of the CDR3 is TGTGCCAGCAGATTCAGAGATGTTGGACGCGGGACAGGGGAGACCCAGTACTTC.

This sequence joins TRBV10-2 and TRBJ1-2, with D unresolved. CDR3 length equals 14 residues. Germline values: CDR1 WSHSY, CDR2 SAAADI. The germline V and J ends were trimmed by 6 bases and 0 bases, with 11 bases remaining between them. CDR3 protein: CASRRDSTNYGYTF. CDR3 sequence (DNA): TGCGCCAGCAGAAGAGACTCTACTAACTATGGCTACACCTTC.

The V call is TRBV2, the J call TRBJ2-7; TRBD2 aligns across 9 bases. Trimming took 3 bases from V and 0 from J; bases not matched to a gene: 3. CDR3 length: 15 residues. The germline V gene encodes CDR1 SNHLY and CDR2 FYNNEI. The CDR3 coding sequence is TGTGCCAGCAGTGACGAGCGGGGGGACTCCTACGAGCAGTACTTC. Translation: CASSDERGDSYEQYF.

The V and J genes are TRBV5-4 and TRBJ2-5; perhaps TRBD1 as D (5 bases). The germline CDR1 and CDR2 sequences are SGHNT and YYREEE (reference sequence). V was pared by 1 base and J by 3 bases, with 10 bases between. CDR3 length: 14 amino acids. Here the CDR3 reads CASSLRGTKETQYF. CDR3 DNA sequence: TGTGCCAGCAGCTTGAGGGGAACCAAAGAGACCCAGTACTTC.

The rearrangement joins TRBV7-6 to TRBJ1-5; the match to TRBD1 covers 7 bases. CDR3 length: 14 residues. Unmatched junction bases numbered 9, after V lost 8 bases and J lost 5 bases. Looked up from germline, CDR1 is SGHVS and CDR2 is FNYEAQ. Written as DNA, the CDR3 is TGTGCCAGCGACGAAACAGGGGCGGATCAGCCCCAGCATTTT. It encodes CASDETGADQPQHF.

The V gene is TRBV7-6, the J gene TRBJ1-1; D not certain. Germline V gene lookup returns CDR1 SGHVS and CDR2 FNYEAQ. The V and J ends lost 5 bases and 8 bases respectively, with 12 bases between them. There are 12 residues in the CDR3. The CDR3 nucleotides are TGTGCCAGCAGCCCCCTGGGAGGGGAAGCTTTCTTT. The encoded protein is CASSPLGGEAFF.

The chain joins TRBV28 to TRBJ1-1, with 8 bases that match TRBD1. Germline CDR1 is MDHEN and CDR2 is SYDVKM. V gave up 6 bases and J gave up 5 bases; unmatched junction bases: 17. CDR3 length: 17 amino acids. CDR3 amino acids: CASSTRWTGIGSTEAFF. CDR3 nucleotides: TGTGCCAGCAGCACCCGTTGGACAGGGATAGGTTCGACTGAAGCTTTCTTT.

The table lists this clonotype with a few counts. The chain has TRBV7-2 and TRBJ2-5, with TRBD1 matching over 9 bases. The CDR3 sequence is 14 residues long. Germline V lookup: CDR1 SGHTA, CDR2 FQGNSA. The V gene end was trimmed by 5 bases and the J gene end by 5 bases; junction bases not matched to a gene: 6. CDR3 DNA: TGTGCCAGCAGCACCGGGACAGGGAAGGAGACCCAGTACTTC. It specifies CASSTGTGKETQYF. Full variable domain (rest looked up from reference TRBV7-2 and TRBJ2-5): GAGVSQSPSNKVTEKGKDVELRCDPISGHTALYWYRQSLGQGLEFLIYFQGNSAPDKSGLPSDRFSAERTGGSVSTLTIQRTQQEDSAVYLCASSTGTGKETQYFGPGTRLLVL.